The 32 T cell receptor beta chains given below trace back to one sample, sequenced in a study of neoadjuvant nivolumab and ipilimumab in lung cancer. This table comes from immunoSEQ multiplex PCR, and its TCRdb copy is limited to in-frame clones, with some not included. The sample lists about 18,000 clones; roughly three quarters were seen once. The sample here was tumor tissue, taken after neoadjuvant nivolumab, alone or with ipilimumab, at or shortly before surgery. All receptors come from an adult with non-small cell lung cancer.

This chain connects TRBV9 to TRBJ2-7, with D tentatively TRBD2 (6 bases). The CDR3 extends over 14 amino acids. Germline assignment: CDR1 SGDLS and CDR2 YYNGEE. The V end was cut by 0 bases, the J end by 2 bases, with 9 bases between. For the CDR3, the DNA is TGTGCCAGCAGCGTAGACGGAGGGGCCTACGAGCAGTACTTC. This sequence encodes CASSVDGGAYEQYF. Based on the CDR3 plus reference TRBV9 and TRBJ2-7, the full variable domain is DSGVTQTPKHLITATGQRVTLRCSPRSGDLSVYWYQQSLDQGLQFLIQYYNGEERAKGNILERFSAQQFPDLHSELNLSSLELGDSALYFCASSVDGGAYEQYFGPGTRLTVT.

This CDR3 reads CASSEALAANEQFF. In DNA, the CDR3 is TGTGCCAGCAGTGAAGCTCTGGCCGCCAATGAGCAGTTCTTC. The chain couples TRBV2 to TRBJ2-1; unclear D gene. Germline lookup yields CDR1 SNHLY and CDR2 FYNNEI. V dropped 0 bases and J dropped 6 bases, with 9 bases sitting between them. The CDR3 has 14 residues.

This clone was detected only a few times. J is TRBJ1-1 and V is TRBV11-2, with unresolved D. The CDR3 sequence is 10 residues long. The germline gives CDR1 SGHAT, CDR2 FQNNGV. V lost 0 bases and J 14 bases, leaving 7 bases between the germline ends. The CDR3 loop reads CASSLDYVFF. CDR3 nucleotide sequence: TGTGCCAGCAGCTTAGATTATGTCTTCTTT.

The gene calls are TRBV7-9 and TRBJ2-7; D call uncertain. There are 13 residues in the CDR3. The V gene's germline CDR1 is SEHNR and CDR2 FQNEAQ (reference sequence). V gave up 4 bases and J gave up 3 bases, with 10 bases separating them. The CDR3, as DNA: TGTGCCAGCAGCTCCCCCCTTTACTACGAGCAGTACTTC. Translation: CASSSPLYYEQYF.

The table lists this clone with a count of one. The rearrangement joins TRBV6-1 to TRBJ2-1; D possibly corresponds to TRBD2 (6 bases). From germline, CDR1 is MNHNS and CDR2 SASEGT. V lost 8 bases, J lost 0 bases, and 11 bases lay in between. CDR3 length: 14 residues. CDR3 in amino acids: CASLWGGSYNEQFF. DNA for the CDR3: TGTGCCAGCTTGTGGGGAGGCTCCTACAATGAGCAGTTCTTC.

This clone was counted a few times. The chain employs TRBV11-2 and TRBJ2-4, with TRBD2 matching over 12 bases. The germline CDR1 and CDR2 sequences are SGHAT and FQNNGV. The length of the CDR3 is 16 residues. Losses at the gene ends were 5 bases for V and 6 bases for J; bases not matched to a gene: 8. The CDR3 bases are TGTGCCAGCAGCGCTCTAGCGGGAGGGCGCCCAAACATTCAGTACTTC. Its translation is CASSALAGGRPNIQYF. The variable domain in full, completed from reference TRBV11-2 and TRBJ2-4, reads EAGVAQSPRYKIIEKRQSVAFWCNPISGHATLYWYQQILGQGPKLLIQFQNNGVVDDSQLPKDRFSAERLKGVDSTLKIQPAKLEDSAVYLCASSALAGGRPNIQYFGAGTRLSVL.

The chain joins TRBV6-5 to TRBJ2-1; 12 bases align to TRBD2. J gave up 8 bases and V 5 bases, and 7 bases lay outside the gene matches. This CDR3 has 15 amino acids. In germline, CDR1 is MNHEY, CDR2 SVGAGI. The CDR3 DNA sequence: TGTGCCAGCAGTGCTAGCGGGAGGGCCTTAGATGAGCAGTTCTTC. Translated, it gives CASSASGRALDEQFF.

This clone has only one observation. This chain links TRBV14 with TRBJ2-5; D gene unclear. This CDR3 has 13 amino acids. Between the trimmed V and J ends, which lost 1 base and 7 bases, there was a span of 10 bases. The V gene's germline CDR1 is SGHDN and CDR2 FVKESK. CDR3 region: CASSQAAFGTQYF. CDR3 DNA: TGTGCCAGCAGCCAAGCGGCGTTCGGGACCCAGTACTTC.

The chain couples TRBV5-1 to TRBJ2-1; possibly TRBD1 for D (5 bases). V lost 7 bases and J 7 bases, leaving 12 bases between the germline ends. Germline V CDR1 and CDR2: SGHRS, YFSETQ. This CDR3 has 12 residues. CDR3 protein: CASGTQGNEQFF. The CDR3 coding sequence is TGCGCCAGCGGCACCCAGGGAAATGAGCAGTTCTTC.

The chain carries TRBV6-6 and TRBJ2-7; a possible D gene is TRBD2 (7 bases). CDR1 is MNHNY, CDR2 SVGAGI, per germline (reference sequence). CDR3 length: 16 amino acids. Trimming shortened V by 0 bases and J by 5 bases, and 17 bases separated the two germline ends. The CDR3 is CASSYSTWGGGDEQYF. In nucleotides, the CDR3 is TGTGCCAGCAGTTACTCGACCTGGGGCGGGGGCGACGAGCAGTACTTC.

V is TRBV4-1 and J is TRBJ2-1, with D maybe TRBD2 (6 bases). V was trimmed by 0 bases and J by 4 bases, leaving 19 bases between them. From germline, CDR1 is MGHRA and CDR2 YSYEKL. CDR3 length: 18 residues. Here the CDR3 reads CASSQDLGGRLGYNEQFF. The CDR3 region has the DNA TGCGCCAGCAGCCAAGATTTGGGAGGTCGTCTGGGTTACAATGAGCAGTTCTTC.

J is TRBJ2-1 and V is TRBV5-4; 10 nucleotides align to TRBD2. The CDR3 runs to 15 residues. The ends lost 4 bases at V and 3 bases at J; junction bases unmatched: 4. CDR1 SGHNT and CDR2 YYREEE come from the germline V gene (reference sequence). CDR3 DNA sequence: TGTGCCAGCAGCACTCTAGCGGGAGACTACAATGAGCAGTTCTTC. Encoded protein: CASSTLAGDYNEQFF.

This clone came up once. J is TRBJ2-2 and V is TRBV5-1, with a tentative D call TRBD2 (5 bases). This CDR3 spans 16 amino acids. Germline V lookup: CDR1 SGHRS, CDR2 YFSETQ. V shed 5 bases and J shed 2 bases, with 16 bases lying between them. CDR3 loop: CASSSGSRFNTGELFF. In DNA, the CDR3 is TGCGCCAGCAGTTCGGGGTCCCGGTTCAACACCGGGGAGCTGTTTTTT.

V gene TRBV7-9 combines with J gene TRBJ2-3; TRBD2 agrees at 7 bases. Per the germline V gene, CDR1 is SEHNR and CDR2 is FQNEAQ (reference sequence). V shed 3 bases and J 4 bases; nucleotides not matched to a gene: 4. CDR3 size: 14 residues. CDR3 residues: CASSLTGGADTQYF. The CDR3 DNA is TGTGCCAGCAGCTTGACGGGAGGAGCAGATACGCAGTATTTT.

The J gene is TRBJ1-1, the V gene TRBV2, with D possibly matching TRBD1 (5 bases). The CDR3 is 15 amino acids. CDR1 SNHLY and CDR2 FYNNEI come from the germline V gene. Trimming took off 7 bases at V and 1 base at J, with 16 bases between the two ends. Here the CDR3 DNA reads TGTGCCAGCACATCATTCAACGGGGGGAACACTGAAGCTTTCTTT. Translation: CASTSFNGGNTEAFF.

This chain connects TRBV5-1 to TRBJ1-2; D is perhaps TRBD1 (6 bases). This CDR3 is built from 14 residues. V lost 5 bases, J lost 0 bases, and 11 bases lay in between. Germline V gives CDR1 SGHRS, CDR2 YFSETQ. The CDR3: CASRNGTTNYGYTF. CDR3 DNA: TGCGCCAGCAGAAACGGGACAACTAACTATGGCTACACCTTC. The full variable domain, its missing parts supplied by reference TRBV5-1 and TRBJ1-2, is KAGVTQTPRYLIKTRGQQVTLSCSPISGHRSVSWYQQTPGQGLQFLFEYFSETQRNKGNFPGRFSGRQFSNSRSEMNVSTLELGDSALYLCASRNGTTNYGYTFGSGTRLTVV.

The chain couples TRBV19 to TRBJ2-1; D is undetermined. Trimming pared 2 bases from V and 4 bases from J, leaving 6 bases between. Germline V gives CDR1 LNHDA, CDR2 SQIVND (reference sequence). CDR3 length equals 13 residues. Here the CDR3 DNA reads TGTGCCAGTAGTATACCCCCATACAATGAGCAGTTCTTC. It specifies CASSIPPYNEQFF.

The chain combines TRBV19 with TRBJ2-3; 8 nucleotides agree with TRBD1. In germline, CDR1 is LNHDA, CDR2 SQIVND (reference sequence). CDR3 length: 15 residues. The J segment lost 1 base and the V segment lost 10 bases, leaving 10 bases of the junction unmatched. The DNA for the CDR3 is TGTGCCACCACCCGGGGACAGGCGGGCACAGATACGCAGTATTTT. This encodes CATTRGQAGTDTQYF.

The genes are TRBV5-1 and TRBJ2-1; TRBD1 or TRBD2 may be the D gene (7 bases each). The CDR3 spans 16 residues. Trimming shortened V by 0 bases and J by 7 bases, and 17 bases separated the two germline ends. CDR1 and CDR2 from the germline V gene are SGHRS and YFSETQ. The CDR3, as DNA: TGCGCCAGCAGCTTGGGGAGCGGGACAGTAAGAAATGAGCAGTTCTTC. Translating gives CASSLGSGTVRNEQFF. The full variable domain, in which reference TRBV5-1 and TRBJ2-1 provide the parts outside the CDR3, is KAGVTQTPRYLIKTRGQQVTLSCSPISGHRSVSWYQQTPGQGLQFLFEYFSETQRNKGNFPGRFSGRQFSNSRSEMNVSTLELGDSALYLCASSLGSGTVRNEQFFGPGTRLTVL.

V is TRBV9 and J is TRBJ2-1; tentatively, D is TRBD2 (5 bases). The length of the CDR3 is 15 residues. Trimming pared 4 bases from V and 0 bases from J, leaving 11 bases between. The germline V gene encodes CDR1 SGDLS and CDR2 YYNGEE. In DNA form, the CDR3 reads TGTGCCAGCAGCTGGAGCGGTATCTCCTACAATGAGCAGTTCTTC. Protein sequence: CASSWSGISYNEQFF.

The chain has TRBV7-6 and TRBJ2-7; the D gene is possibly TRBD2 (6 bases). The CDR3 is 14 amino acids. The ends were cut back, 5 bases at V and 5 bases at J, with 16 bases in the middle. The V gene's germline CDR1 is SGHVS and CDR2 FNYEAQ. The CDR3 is CASSPLAAPNEQYF. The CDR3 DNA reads TGTGCCAGCAGCCCATTAGCGGCCCCCAACGAGCAGTACTTC.

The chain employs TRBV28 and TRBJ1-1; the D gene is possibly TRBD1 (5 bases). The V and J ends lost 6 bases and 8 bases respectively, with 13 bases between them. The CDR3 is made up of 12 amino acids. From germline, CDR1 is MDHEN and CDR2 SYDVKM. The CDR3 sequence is CASSRDSLEAFF. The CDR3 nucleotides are TGTGCCAGCAGCCGCGACAGCTTGGAAGCTTTCTTT.

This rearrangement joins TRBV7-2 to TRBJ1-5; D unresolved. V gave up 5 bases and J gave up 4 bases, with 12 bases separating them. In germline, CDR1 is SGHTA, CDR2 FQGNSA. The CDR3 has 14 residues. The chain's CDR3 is CASSPTDGNQPQHF. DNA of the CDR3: TGTGCCAGCAGCCCTACAGACGGGAATCAGCCCCAGCATTTT.

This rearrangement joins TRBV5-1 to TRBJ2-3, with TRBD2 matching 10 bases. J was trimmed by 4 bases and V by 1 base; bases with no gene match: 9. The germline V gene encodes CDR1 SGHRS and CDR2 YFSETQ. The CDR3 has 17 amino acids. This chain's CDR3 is CASSLFAASGSSDTQYF. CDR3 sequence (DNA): TGCGCCAGCAGCTTGTTCGCGGCTAGCGGGAGTTCAGATACGCAGTATTTT.

CDR3 nucleotide sequence: TGTGCCAGCAGTTCGGACGCGGGGGCGTCAGATACGCAGCATTTT. Amino acid sequence: CASSSDAGASDTQHF. The chain couples TRBV27 to TRBJ2-3; tentative D call: TRBD1 (6 bases). The closer fit of TRBJ1-5 to the DNA end suggests the J call may be wrong. This CDR3 is built from 15 residues. CDR1 and CDR2 (germline): MNHEY, SMNVEV (reference sequence).

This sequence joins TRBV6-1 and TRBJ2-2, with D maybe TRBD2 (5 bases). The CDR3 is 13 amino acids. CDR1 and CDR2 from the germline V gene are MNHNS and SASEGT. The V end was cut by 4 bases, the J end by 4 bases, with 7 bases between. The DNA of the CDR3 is TGTGCCAGCAGTGCCGGGATCACCGGGGAGCTGTTTTTT. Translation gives CASSAGITGELFF.

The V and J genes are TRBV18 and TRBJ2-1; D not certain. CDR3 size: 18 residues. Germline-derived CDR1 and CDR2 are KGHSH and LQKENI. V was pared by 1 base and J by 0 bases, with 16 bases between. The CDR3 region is CASSPRSGVSSSYNEQFF. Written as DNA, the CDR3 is TGTGCCAGCTCACCACGGTCTGGGGTCTCAAGCTCCTACAATGAGCAGTTCTTC.

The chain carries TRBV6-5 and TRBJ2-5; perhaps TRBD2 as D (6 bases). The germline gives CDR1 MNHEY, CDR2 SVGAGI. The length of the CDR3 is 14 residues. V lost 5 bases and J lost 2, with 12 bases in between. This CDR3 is CASSRRGRQETQYF. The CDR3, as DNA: TGTGCCAGCAGTAGGAGGGGACGACAAGAGACCCAGTACTTC.

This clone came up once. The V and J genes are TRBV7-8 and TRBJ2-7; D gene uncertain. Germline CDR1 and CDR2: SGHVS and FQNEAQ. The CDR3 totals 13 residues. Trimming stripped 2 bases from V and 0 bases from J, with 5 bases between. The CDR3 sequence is CASSLKFSYEQYF. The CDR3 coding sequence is TGTGCCAGCAGCTTAAAATTCTCCTACGAGCAGTACTTC.

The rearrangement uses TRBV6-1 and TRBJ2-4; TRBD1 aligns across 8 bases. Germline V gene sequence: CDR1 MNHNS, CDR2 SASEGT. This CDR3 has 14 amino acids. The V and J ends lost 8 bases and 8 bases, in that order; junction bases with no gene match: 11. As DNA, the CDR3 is TGTGCCAGCGGGGCGGGAACAGGGGGATACATTCAGTACTTC. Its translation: CASGAGTGGYIQYF.

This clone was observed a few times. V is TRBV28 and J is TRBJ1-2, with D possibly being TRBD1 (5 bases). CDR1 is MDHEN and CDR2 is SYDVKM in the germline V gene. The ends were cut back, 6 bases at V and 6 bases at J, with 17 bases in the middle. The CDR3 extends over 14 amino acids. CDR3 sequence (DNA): TGTGCCAGCAGACCGCCTTGGGGGGGTGATGGCTACACCTTC. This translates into CASRPPWGGDGYTF.

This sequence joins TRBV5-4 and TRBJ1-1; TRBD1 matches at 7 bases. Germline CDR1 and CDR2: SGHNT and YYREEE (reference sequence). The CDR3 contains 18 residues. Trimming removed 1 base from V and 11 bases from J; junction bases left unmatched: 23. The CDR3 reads CASSLWGGGQDPPNNAFF. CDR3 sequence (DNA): TGTGCCAGCAGCTTGTGGGGTGGTGGACAGGACCCCCCCAACAACGCTTTCTTT.